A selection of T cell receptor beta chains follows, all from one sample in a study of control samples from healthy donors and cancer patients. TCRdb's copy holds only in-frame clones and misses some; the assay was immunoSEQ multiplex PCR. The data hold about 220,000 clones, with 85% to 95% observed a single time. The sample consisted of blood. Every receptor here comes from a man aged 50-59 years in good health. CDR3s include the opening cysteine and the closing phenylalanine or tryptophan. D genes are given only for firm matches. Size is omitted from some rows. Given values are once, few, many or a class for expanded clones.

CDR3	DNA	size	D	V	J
CASSPYLTGESYGYTF	TGTGCCAGCAGCCCTTATTTGACAGGGGAGAGCTATGGCTACACCTTC	.	TRBD1	TRBV7-9	TRBJ1-2
CASSESTESGQPQHF	TGTGCCAGCAGCGAATCGACAGAATCGGGTCAGCCCCAGCATTTT	.	.	TRBV3-1/TRBV3-2	TRBJ1-5
CASSISYNEQFF	TGTGCCAGTAGTATATCCTACAATGAGCAGTTCTTC	.	.	TRBV19	TRBJ2-1
CASSHISDEGYNEQFF	TGTGCCAGCTCACACATTAGCGATGAGGGCTACAATGAGCAGTTCTTC	.	.	TRBV18	TRBJ2-1
CAWSVQGGEKLFF	TGTGCCTGGAGTGTACAAGGGGGGGAAAAACTGTTTTTT	.	.	TRBV30	TRBJ1-4
CASSSPGTPEKLFF	TGTGCCAGCAGCTCCCCCGGGACACCTGAAAAACTGTTTTTT	.	.	TRBV5-4	TRBJ1-4
CASKMSGQVNYGYTF	TGTGCCAGTAAAATGTCAGGACAGGTGAACTATGGCTACACCTTC	once	TRBD1	TRBV19	TRBJ1-2
CASSASGSVGYTF	TGTGCCAGCAGTGCCTCAGGGTCCGTGGGCTACACCTTC	.	.	TRBV9	TRBJ1-2
CASSTGTDLYEQYF	TGTGCCAGCAGCACCGGGACAGACCTTTACGAGCAGTACTTC	.	TRBD1	TRBV11-2	TRBJ2-7
CASSLDGIYTDTQYF	TGCGCCAGCAGCTTGGACGGTATTTACACAGATACGCAGTATTTT	.	.	TRBV5-1	TRBJ2-3
CASSLLIDTLGYGYTF	TGTGCCAGCAGTTTATTAATTGACACCCTCGGGTATGGCTACACCTTC	.	.	TRBV28	TRBJ1-2
CASSQNRGWETQYF	TGTGCCAGCAGCCAGAACAGGGGTTGGGAGACCCAGTACTTC	.	TRBD1	TRBV2	TRBJ2-5
CASSRVGVADTQYF	TGTGCCAGCTCACGGGTCGGGGTGGCAGATACGCAGTATTTT	once	.	TRBV18	TRBJ2-3
CASTPAARAEAFF	TGTGCCAGCACTCCGGCCGCTAGGGCTGAAGCTTTCTTT	.	.	TRBV6-5	TRBJ1-1
CASTPRLANTGELFF	TGTGCCAGTACCCCGAGGCTAGCGAACACCGGGGAGCTGTTTTTT	once	.	TRBV19	TRBJ2-2
CASSSTGTGDNQPQHF	TGTGCCAGCAGCTCAACGGGGACAGGGGACAATCAGCCCCAGCATTTT	.	TRBD1	TRBV5-4	TRBJ1-5
CASSYRTGTGSPLHF	TGTGCCAGCAGTTACCGGACAGGGACGGGTTCACCCCTCCACTTT	.	TRBD1	TRBV6-5	TRBJ1-6
CASSLLGGGARYNEQFF	TGTGCCAGCAGCTTATTAGGTGGGGGGGCCCGGTACAATGAGCAGTTCTTC	.	.	TRBV7-6	TRBJ2-1
CAGGYIQETQYF	TGTGCCGGAGGCTACATCCAAGAGACCCAGTACTTC	.	.	TRBV2	TRBJ2-5
CASNGGRGPLMNTEAFF	TGTGCCAGCAACGGAGGCAGGGGCCCCTTGATGAACACTGAAGCTTTCTTT	.	.	TRBV21-1	TRBJ1-1
CASSPRGGKGDQPQHF	TGTGCCAGCAGTCCCCGGGGCGGGAAGGGAGATCAGCCCCAGCATTTT	.	.	TRBV6-6	TRBJ1-5
CASSQEGTGDEQYF	TGCGCCAGCAGCCAAGAAGGGACAGGGGACGAGCAGTACTTC	.	TRBD1	TRBV4-3	TRBJ2-7
CASSPGGGGGADTQYF	TGTGCCAGCTCACCAGGAGGCGGGGGTGGCGCAGATACGCAGTATTTT	.	TRBD2	TRBV18	TRBJ2-3
CASSLGQGAQPQHF	TGTGCCAGCAGCCTAGGACAGGGGGCTCAGCCCCAGCATTTT	.	TRBD1	TRBV7-8	TRBJ1-5
CATSRGGVGEKLFF	TGTGCCACCAGCAGAGGGGGGGTTGGAGAAAAACTGTTTTTT	.	.	TRBV15	TRBJ1-4
CASRRRTTNEKLFF	TGTGCCAGCAGAAGACGGACAACTAATGAAAAACTGTTTTTT	.	.	TRBV2	TRBJ1-4
CASKSASNQPQHF	TGTGCCAGCAAGTCAGCTAGCAATCAGCCCCAGCATTTT	once	.	TRBV6-5	TRBJ1-5
CATSGRQGLGGNGYTF	TGTGCCACCAGCGGCCGACAGGGCCTCGGCGGGAATGGCTACACCTTC	once	TRBD1	TRBV15	TRBJ1-2
CASSSGTGIGYTF	TGCGCCAGCAGCAGCGGGACAGGGATCGGCTACACCTTC	.	TRBD1	TRBV5-1	TRBJ1-2
CASSFLDGTGSQPQHF	TGTGCCAGCAGTTTTCTCGACGGGACCGGATCTCAGCCCCAGCATTTT	.	.	TRBV28	TRBJ1-5
CVRSFRTSGGRGEQFF	TGTGTCAGAAGCTTTAGGACTAGCGGGGGTCGCGGTGAGCAGTTCTTC	.	.	TRBV7-5	TRBJ2-1
CASSQSWTGVSPLHF	TGTGCCAGCAGCCAATCTTGGACAGGAGTCTCACCCCTCCACTTT	.	TRBD1	TRBV7-2	TRBJ1-6
CASSLRGREQYF	TGTGCCAGCAGCTTAAGGGGGCGCGAGCAGTACTTC	.	TRBD1	TRBV11-2	TRBJ2-7
CASSPAVGQGARIPINEQFF	TGTGCCAGCAGCCCGGCGGTTGGACAGGGGGCTCGAATTCCCATCAATGAGCAGTTCTTC	.	TRBD1	TRBV14	TRBJ2-1
CASSRTTDSYNEQFF	TGTGCCAGCTCGCGGACTACAGACTCCTACAATGAGCAGTTCTTC	once	.	TRBV2	TRBJ2-1
CASSPQAGANVLTF	TGCGCCAGCAGCCCCCAGGCCGGGGCCAACGTCCTGACTTTC	.	.	TRBV5-1	TRBJ2-6
CASSPPEGGSPLHF	TGTGCCAGCAGCCCCCCCGAGGGTGGATCACCCCTCCACTTT	.	.	TRBV3-1/TRBV3-2	TRBJ1-6
CASSIRGSKGDTQYF	TGTGCCAGTAGTATCCGAGGAAGCAAGGGAGATACGCAGTATTTT	.	.	TRBV19	TRBJ2-3
CASSPRSFVIGRPSEAFF	TGTGCCAGCTCACCAAGGTCATTCGTAATTGGGAGGCCGAGTGAAGCTTTCTTT	.	.	TRBV18	TRBJ1-1
CASSRGLADNEQFF	TGCGCCAGCTCCCGGGGACTAGCGGACAATGAGCAGTTCTTC	.	TRBD2	TRBV10-2	TRBJ2-1
CASSGRDPGQRTGELFF	TGTGCCAGCAGTGGGAGGGACCCGGGACAGAGAACCGGGGAGCTGTTTTTT	.	.	TRBV6-2/TRBV6-3	TRBJ2-2
CASSFGRSSGANVLTF	TGTGCCAGCAGTTTTGGGCGGAGCTCTGGGGCCAACGTCCTGACTTTC	.	.	TRBV28	TRBJ2-6
CASSIGGGANVLTF	TGTGCCAGTAGTATTGGCGGGGGGGCCAACGTCCTGACTTTC	.	.	TRBV19	TRBJ2-6
CASSESGWGTIYF	TGTGCCAGCAGTGAATCTGGATGGGGCACCATATATTTT	.	.	TRBV6-1	TRBJ1-3